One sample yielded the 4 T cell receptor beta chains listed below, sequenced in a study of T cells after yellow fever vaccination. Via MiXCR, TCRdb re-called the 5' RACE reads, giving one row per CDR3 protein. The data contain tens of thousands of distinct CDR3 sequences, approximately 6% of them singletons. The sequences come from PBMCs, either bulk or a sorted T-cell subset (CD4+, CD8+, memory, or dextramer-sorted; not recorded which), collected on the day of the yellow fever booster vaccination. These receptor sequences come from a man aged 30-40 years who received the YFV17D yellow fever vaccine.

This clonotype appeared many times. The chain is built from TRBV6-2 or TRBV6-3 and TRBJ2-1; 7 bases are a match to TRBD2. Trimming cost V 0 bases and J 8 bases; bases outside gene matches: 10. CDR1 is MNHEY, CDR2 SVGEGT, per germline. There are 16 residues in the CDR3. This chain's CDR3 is CASSYSVAGVKDEQFF. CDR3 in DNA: TGTGCCAGCAGTTACTCGGTGGCGGGAGTAAAGGATGAGCAGTTCTTC.

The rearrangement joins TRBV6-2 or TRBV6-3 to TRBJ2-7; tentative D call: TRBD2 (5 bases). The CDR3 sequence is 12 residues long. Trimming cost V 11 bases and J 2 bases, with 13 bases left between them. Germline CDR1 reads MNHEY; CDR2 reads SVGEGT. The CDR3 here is CAAGTGTYEQYF. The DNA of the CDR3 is TGTGCCGCCGGCACGGGAACCTACGAGCAGTACTTC.

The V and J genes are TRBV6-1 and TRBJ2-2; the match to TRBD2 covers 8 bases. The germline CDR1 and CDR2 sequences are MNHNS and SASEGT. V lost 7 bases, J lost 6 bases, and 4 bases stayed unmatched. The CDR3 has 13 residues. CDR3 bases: TGTGCCAGCAAGGCACTAGCGGCCGGGGAGCTGTTTTTT. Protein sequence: CASKALAAGELFF.

CDR3 nucleotides: TGTGCCAGCAGCTTAAGTGGGGGCAGGGACCCCAACACTGAAGCTTTCTTT. Its translation is CASSLSGGRDPNTEAFF. The chain carries TRBV11-2 and TRBJ1-1; a weak D match, TRBD1 (6 bases). V lost 2 bases to trimming and J lost 2 bases, with 18 bases between them. The CDR3 is made up of 17 amino acids. Germline loops: CDR1 SGHAT, CDR2 FQNNGV.